Presented here are 20 T cell receptor beta chains from one specimen sequenced in a study of post-analysis software for immune sequencing data. Overall study results and limits: There were five TRBV segments more frequent in patients than controls, and TRBV5-6, TRBV5-1 and TRBV20-1 were among them.

Presence of unique molecular identifiers characterized the TCR beta cDNA libraries. TCRdb redid the calling of the PCR reads with MiXCR, one entry per CDR3 protein. This sample yields 450,000 or so distinct CDR3 sequences, of which around 40% are seen a single time; around 10% belongs to the top ten. These receptors' antigens are unknown. Sequenced: blood. The receptors come from a girl aged 5 to 17 with multiple sclerosis.

The gene calls are TRBV5-1 and TRBJ2-1; D is unclear. CDR3 size: 14 residues. Germline loops: CDR1 SGHRS, CDR2 YFSETQ. Trimming removed 7 bases from V and 6 bases from J, with 17 bases in between. In DNA form, the CDR3 reads TGCGCCAGCCATGGACCAGCAGAATCCAATGAGCAGTTCTTC. It encodes CASHGPAESNEQFF. The full variable domain, its missing parts supplied by reference TRBV5-1 and TRBJ2-1, is KAGVTQTPRYLIKTRGQQVTLSCSPISGHRSVSWYQQTPGQGLQFLFEYFSETQRNKGNFPGRFSGRQFSNSRSEMNVSTLELGDSALYLCASHGPAESNEQFFGPGTRLTVL.

This clonotype was seen ten or more times. V usage is TRBV5-1 and J usage is TRBJ2-5; 9 bases agree with TRBD1. CDR3 size: 16 residues. Looked up from germline, CDR1 is SGHRS and CDR2 is YFSETQ. V shed 0 bases and J 0 bases; nucleotides not matched to a gene: 3. CDR3 residues: CASSLAGTGNQETQYF. The CDR3 DNA follows: TGCGCCAGCAGCTTGGCCGGGACAGGGAACCAAGAGACCCAGTACTTC.

V is TRBV2 and J is TRBJ2-7, with D perhaps assigned TRBD1 or TRBD2 (5 bases each). V was shortened by 10 bases and J by 2 bases, with 12 bases between the two germline ends. The CDR3 runs to 12 residues. Germline-derived CDR1 and CDR2 are SNHLY and FYNNEI. The CDR3 DNA sequence: TGTGCCATCGGGGCGAGTCCCTACGAGCAGTACTTC. Translated, it gives CAIGASPYEQYF.

V and J are TRBV13 and TRBJ2-7; 10 nucleotides agree with TRBD1. Trimming cost V 4 bases and J 4 bases; bases outside gene matches: 4. The CDR3 is made up of 14 amino acids. Germline CDR1 reads PRHDT; CDR2 reads FYEKMQ (reference sequence). CDR3 sequence reads: CASSYRDRGYEQYF. DNA for the CDR3: TGTGCCAGCAGCTACCGGGACAGGGGATACGAGCAGTACTTC.

This chain links TRBV11-2 with TRBJ1-2; D ambiguous. CDR3 length equals 15 residues. Germline CDR1 SGHAT, CDR2 FQNNGV. Trimming took off 0 bases at V and 4 bases at J, with 12 bases between the two ends. CDR3 amino acids: CASSLDFEGSYGYTF. The DNA for the CDR3 is TGTGCCAGCAGCTTAGATTTTGAGGGATCCTATGGCTACACCTTC. Full variable domain (outside the CDR3, taken from reference TRBV11-2 and TRBJ1-2): EAGVAQSPRYKIIEKRQSVAFWCNPISGHATLYWYQQILGQGPKLLIQFQNNGVVDDSQLPKDRFSAERLKGVDSTLKIQPAKLEDSAVYLCASSLDFEGSYGYTFGSGTRLTVV.

This rearrangement joins TRBV30 to TRBJ2-7, with D perhaps matching TRBD1 (6 bases). Germline V gives CDR1 GTSNPN, CDR2 SVGIG (reference sequence). V was clipped by 4 bases and J by 6 bases, with 13 bases between them. There are 12 residues in the CDR3. The CDR3 DNA reads as TGTGCCTGGAACCGACAGGAAACCGAGCAGTACTTC. Protein product: CAWNRQETEQYF. The full variable domain, rest sourced from reference TRBV30 and TRBJ2-7, is SQTIHQWPATLVQPVGSPLSLECTVEGTSNPNLYWYRQAAGRGLQLLFYSVGIGQISSEVPQNLSASRPQDRQFILSSKKLLLSDSGFYLCAWNRQETEQYFGPGTRLTVT.

A note on this clonotype: The junction departs from germline at one end; a sequencing error may be responsible. J is TRBJ1-2 and V is TRBV5-1; D remains ambiguous. Germline V gene data show CDR1 as SGHRS and CDR2 as YFSETQ. The CDR3 covers 12 residues. CDR3 bases: TGTGCCAGCAGTTTAGAAGACTATGGCTACACCTTC. As protein: CASSLEDYGYTF.

The chain joins TRBV28 to TRBJ2-7, with 11 bases identical to TRBD1. The germline V gene encodes CDR1 MDHEN and CDR2 SYDVKM. The V gene end was trimmed by 7 bases and the J gene end by 7 bases; junction bases not matched to a gene: 9. The length of the CDR3 is 14 residues. This chain's CDR3 is CASMGQGGYNEQYF. The CDR3 nucleotides read TGTGCCAGCATGGGACAGGGGGGCTACAATGAGCAGTACTTC.

DNA for the CDR3: TGTGCCAGCAGCCCACCGGCGGGAGGTCGCTACGAGCAGTACTTC. Protein: CASSPPAGGRYEQYF. The chain links TRBV4-2 to TRBJ2-7; TRBD2 aligns across 8 bases. The CDR3 has 15 residues. Trimming cost V 4 bases and J 3 bases; bases outside gene matches: 8. The V gene's germline CDR1 is LGHNA and CDR2 YNFKEQ.

This clonotype has more than one count but fewer than ten. The chain recombines TRBV7-6 with TRBJ2-7; D is unresolved. Looked up from germline, CDR1 is SGHVS and CDR2 is FNYEAQ. V was trimmed by 5 bases and J by 5 bases, leaving 10 bases between them. The CDR3 runs 12 residues. For the CDR3, the DNA is TGTGCCAGCAGCCCCACCTACGACGAGCAGTACTTC. Its protein is CASSPTYDEQYF.

The J gene is TRBJ2-3, the V gene TRBV29-1; D gene unclear. This CDR3 region has 11 residues. The germline gives CDR1 SQVTM, CDR2 ANQGSEA. V was shortened by 7 bases and J by 4 bases, with 9 bases between the two germline ends. CDR3 DNA: TGCAGCGCCGGAACCTCAGATACGCAGTATTTT. It yields the protein CSAGTSDTQYF.

This clonotype was detected a few times. This sequence joins TRBV20-1 and TRBJ2-3; D call uncertain. The ends were cut back, 3 bases at V and 2 bases at J, with 15 bases in the middle. This CDR3 is 15 amino acids long. Germline-derived CDR1 and CDR2 are DFQATT and SNEGSKA (reference sequence). The CDR3 DNA is TGCAGTGCTAGCTCCTCGGAGTTTGACACAGATACGCAGTATTTT. Its translation is CSASSSEFDTDTQYF.

The chain is built from TRBV30 and TRBJ2-1; 10 bases match TRBD1. Trimming at V came to 0 bases and at J to 2 bases, leaving 1 base not matched to a gene. CDR1 is GTSNPN and CDR2 is SVGIG in the germline V gene (reference sequence). The CDR3 is 15 amino acids. CDR3 sequence reads: CAWSVGQGPYNEQFF. DNA of the CDR3: TGTGCCTGGAGTGTGGGACAGGGGCCCTACAATGAGCAGTTCTTC.

This clonotype was counted between two and nine times. The chain combines TRBV3-1 with TRBJ2-7; D call uncertain. The CDR3 is made up of 13 amino acids. V dropped 2 bases and J dropped 0 bases, with 5 bases sitting between them. The germline CDR1 and CDR2 sequences are LGHDT and YNNKEL (reference sequence). CDR3 nucleotide sequence: TGTGCCAGCAGCCAATATAGCTCCTACGAGCAGTACTTC. Amino acids: CASSQYSSYEQYF.

This clonotype has just a few counts. V gene TRBV20-1 combines with J gene TRBJ2-5, with 13 positions matching TRBD2. V was clipped by 1 base and J by 5 bases; unmatched bases: 4. This CDR3 contains 15 residues. In germline, CDR1 is DFQATT, CDR2 SNEGSKA (reference sequence). CDR3 protein: CSARVGLAGVETQYF. CDR3 coding DNA: TGCAGTGCTAGAGTCGGACTAGCGGGAGTTGAGACCCAGTACTTC.

J is TRBJ1-6 and V is TRBV20-1, with D possibly being TRBD1 (6 bases). Germline V gene data show CDR1 as DFQATT and CDR2 as SNEGSKA (reference sequence). V lost 0 bases and J lost 1, with 16 bases in between. The CDR3 is 18 residues long. The CDR3 sequence: CSARERRGAGSYNSPLHF. CDR3 bases: TGCAGTGCTAGAGAAAGGCGGGGGGCCGGTTCCTATAATTCACCCCTCCACTTT.

The sample holds a few counts of this clonotype. This rearrangement joins TRBV4-1 to TRBJ2-7; no reliable D call. CDR1 and CDR2 (germline): MGHRA, YSYEKL. The length of the CDR3 is 13 residues. V was trimmed by 0 bases and J by 4 bases, leaving 7 bases between them. The CDR3 here is CASSQELLYEQYF. The CDR3 DNA is TGCGCCAGCAGCCAAGAACTTCTGTACGAGCAGTACTTC.

The V call is TRBV10-1, the J call TRBJ2-3; no firm D call. Germline V lookup: CDR1 WNHNN, CDR2 SYGVQD (reference sequence). V dropped 0 bases and J dropped 4 bases, with 8 bases sitting between them. This CDR3 is 14 amino acids long. The CDR3 reads CASSESAGPDTQYF. The CDR3 coding sequence is TGCGCCAGCAGTGAGTCGGCCGGTCCAGATACGCAGTATTTT.

V and J are TRBV5-1 and TRBJ1-1; D ambiguous. Germline values: CDR1 SGHRS, CDR2 YFSETQ. The CDR3 runs 14 residues. V was trimmed by 7 bases and J by 7 bases, leaving 20 bases between them. The CDR3 DNA reads TGCGCCAGCCGTGATCAAGGCAGGATGGTTGAAGCTTTCTTT. This translates into CASRDQGRMVEAFF.

J is TRBJ2-7 and V is TRBV7-9; 7 bases fit TRBD2. Germline CDR1 SEHNR, CDR2 FQNEAQ (reference sequence). The CDR3 length is 15 residues. Trimming took 4 bases from V and 0 from J; bases not matched to a gene: 6. CDR3 region: CASSSGGQGSYEQYF. CDR3 bases: TGTGCCAGCAGCTCGGGGGGTCAGGGCTCCTACGAGCAGTACTTC. The whole variable domain, remainder taken from reference TRBV7-9 and TRBJ2-7, is DTGVSQNPRHKITKRGQNVTFRCDPISEHNRLYWYRQTLGQGPEFLTYFQNEAQLEKSRLLSDRFSAERPKGSFSTLEIQRTEQGDSAMYLCASSSGGQGSYEQYFGPGTRLTVT.